The table lists the clone carrying this T cell receptor beta chain with many counts. Its antigen is unknown. Study-wide points: Tumor memory CD4+ T cell TCR gene usage was found to cluster with blood and lymph node memory CD4+ cells and with lymph node naive CD4+ cells. Tumor Tregs overlapped most with tumor, then blood, naive CD4+ cells.

This CDR3 contains 17 residues. Trimming pared 6 bases from V and 2 bases from J, leaving 21 bases between. Germline V gives CDR1 MNHEY, CDR2 SVGAGI. TCRdb analysed the 5' RACE reads with MiXCR anew, one entry per CDR3 protein. The repertoire has tens of thousands of distinct CDR3 sequences, around 30% of them found once; the top ten carry 4% to 4.5%. Memory CD4+ T cells were sorted as CD4+CD45RO+CD25- cells. Sequenced sample: tumor-infiltrating memory CD4+ T cells sorted from the breast tumor. The subset here: memory CD4+ T cells, CD4+CD45RO+CD25-. The chain recombines TRBV6-5 with TRBJ2-3; D not resolved. This receptor was obtained from a female donor with breast cancer. This CDR3 is CASSPYDDLGYTDTQYF. CDR3 nucleotides: TGTGCCAGCAGCCCTTACGACGATTTAGGGTACACAGATACGCAGTATTTT.